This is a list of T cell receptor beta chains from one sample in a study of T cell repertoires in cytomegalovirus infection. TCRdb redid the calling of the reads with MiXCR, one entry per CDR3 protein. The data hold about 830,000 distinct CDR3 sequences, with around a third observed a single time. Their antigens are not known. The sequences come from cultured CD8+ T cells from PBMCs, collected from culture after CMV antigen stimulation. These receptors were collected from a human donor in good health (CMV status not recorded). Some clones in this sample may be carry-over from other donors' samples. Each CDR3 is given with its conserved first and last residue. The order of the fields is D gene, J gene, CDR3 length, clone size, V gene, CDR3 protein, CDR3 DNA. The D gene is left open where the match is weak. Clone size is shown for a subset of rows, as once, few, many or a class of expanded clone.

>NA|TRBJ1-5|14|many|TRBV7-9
CASSASGDRQPQHF
TGTGCCAGCAGCGCATCGGGGGATAGGCAGCCCCAGCATTTT
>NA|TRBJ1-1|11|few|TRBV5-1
CASASGAEAFF
TGCGCCAGCGCCTCAGGGGCAGAAGCTTTCTTT
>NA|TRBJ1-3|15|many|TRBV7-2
CASSLNWGAGNTIYF
TGTGCCAGCAGCTTAAATTGGGGTGCTGGAAACACCATATATTTT
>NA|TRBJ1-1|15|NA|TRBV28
CASSLGAEINTEAFF
TGTGCCAGCAGTTTAGGGGCAGAAATCAACACTGAAGCTTTCTTT
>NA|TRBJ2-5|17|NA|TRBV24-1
CATSDVRDRRGAETQYF
TGTGCCACCAGTGATGTTCGGGACCGTCGGGGGGCAGAGACCCAGTACTTC
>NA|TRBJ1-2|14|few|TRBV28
CASSLYGVDYGYTF
TGTGCCAGCAGTTTATACGGGGTTGACTATGGCTACACCTTC
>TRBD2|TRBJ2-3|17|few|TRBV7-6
CASSHRTSGVVSDTQYF
TGTGCCAGCAGCCACCGGACTAGCGGGGTAGTGTCAGATACGCAGTATTTT
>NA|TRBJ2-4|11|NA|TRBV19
CASSGVNIQYF
TGTGCCAGTTCAGGGGTGAACATTCAGTACTTC
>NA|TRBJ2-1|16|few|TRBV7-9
CASSLVVTARYNEQFF
TGTGCCAGCAGCTTAGTCGTAACCGCCAGGTACAATGAGCAGTTCTTC
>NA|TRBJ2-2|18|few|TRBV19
CASSISVGRALGTGELFF
TGTGCCAGTAGTATCTCTGTCGGCAGGGCCCTCGGCACCGGGGAGCTGTTTTTT
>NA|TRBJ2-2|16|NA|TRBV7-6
CASSFLGEEWAGELFF
TGTGCCAGCAGCTTCCTCGGGGAGGAATGGGCCGGGGAGCTGTTTTTT
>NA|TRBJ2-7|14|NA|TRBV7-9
CASSLEGGRYEQYF
TGTGCCAGCAGCTTAGAAGGGGGGAGATACGAGCAGTACTTC
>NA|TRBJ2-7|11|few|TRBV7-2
CASSLFYEQYF
TGTGCCAGCAGCTTGTTTTACGAGCAGTACTTC
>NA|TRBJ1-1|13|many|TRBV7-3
CASSAGRGTEAFF
TGTGCCAGCAGCGCGGGGCGGGGAACTGAAGCTTTCTTT
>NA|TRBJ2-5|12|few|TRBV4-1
CASSQGMETQYF
TGCGCCAGCAGCCAAGGAATGGAGACCCAGTACTTC
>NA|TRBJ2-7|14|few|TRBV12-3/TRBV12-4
CASSFAGSSYEQYF
TGTGCCAGCAGTTTCGCGGGGAGCTCCTACGAGCAGTACTTC
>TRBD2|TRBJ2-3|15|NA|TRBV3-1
CASSQDPGGLDTQYF
TGTGCCAGCAGCCAAGACCCGGGAGGGTTGGATACGCAGTATTTT
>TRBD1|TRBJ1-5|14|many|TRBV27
CASSLGQGGQPQHF
TGTGCCAGCAGTCTAGGACAGGGCGGTCAGCCCCAGCATTTT
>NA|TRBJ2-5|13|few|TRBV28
CASSFEGEETQYF
TGTGCCAGCAGTTTCGAGGGGGAAGAGACCCAGTACTTC
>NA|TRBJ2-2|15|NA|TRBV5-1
CASSLRGLNPGELFF
TGCGCCAGCAGCTTGCGGGGGCTGAACCCCGGGGAGCTGTTTTTT
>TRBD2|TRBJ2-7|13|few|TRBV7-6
CASSDGGAYEQYF
TGTGCCAGCAGCGACGGGGGGGCCTACGAGCAGTACTTC
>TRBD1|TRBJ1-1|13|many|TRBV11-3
CASSPRTGTEAFF
TGTGCCAGCAGCCCCCGGACAGGGACTGAAGCTTTCTTT
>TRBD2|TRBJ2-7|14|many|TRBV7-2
CASSTLAGAGEQYF
TGTGCCAGCAGCACCCTAGCGGGGGCGGGCGAGCAGTACTTC
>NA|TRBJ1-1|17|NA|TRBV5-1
CASSLGPVMKQNTEAFF
TGCGCCAGCAGCTTGGGGCCCGTCATGAAACAGAACACTGAAGCTTTCTTT
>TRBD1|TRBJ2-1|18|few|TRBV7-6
CASSLGDRDYTRQGEQFF
TGTGCCAGCAGCTTAGGGGACAGGGATTATACCCGACAGGGTGAGCAGTTCTTC
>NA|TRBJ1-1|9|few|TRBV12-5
CASGFIPFF
TGTGCTAGTGGTTTCATCCCTTTCTTT
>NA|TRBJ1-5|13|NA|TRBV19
CASSNTGTQPQHF
TGTGCCAGTAGTAATACAGGGACCCAGCCCCAGCATTTT
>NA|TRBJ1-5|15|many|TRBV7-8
CASSSLRHSNQPQHF
TGTGCCAGCAGCTCGTTGAGACACAGCAATCAGCCCCAGCATTTT
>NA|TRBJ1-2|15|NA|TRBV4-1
CASSQAAWEDYGYTF
TGCGCCAGCAGCCAAGCGGCCTGGGAGGACTATGGCTACACCTTC
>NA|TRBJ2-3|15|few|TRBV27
CASSPFGVGTDTQYF
TGTGCCAGCAGCCCATTCGGGGTGGGCACAGATACGCAGTATTTT
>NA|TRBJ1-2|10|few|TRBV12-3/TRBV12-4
CATGNYGYTF
TGTGCCACAGGGAACTATGGCTACACCTTC
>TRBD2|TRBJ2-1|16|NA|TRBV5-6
CASHSLRGAGYNEQFF
TGTGCCAGCCACAGCTTGCGGGGGGCGGGGTACAATGAGCAGTTCTTC
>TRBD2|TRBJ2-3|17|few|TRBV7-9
CASSDTSGGLGTDTQYF
TGTGCCAGCAGCGATACTAGCGGGGGGCTCGGCACAGATACGCAGTATTTT
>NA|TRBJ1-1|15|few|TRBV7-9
CASSPYDGGLTEAFF
TGTGCCAGCAGCCCGTATGATGGGGGTTTGACTGAAGCTTTCTTT
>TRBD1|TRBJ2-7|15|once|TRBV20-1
CSARDKGQGVYEQYF
TGCAGTGCTAGAGATAAGGGACAGGGGGTCTACGAGCAGTACTTC
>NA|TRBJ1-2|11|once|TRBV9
CASDTGYGYTF
TGTGCCAGCGACACAGGATATGGCTACACCTTC
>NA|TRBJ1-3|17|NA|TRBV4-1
CASSQDIRGFSGNTIYF
TGCGCCAGCAGCCAAGATATTAGGGGATTCTCTGGAAACACCATATATTTT
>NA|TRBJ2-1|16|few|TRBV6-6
CASSYTSGDIYNEQFF
TGTGCCAGCAGTTACACGTCAGGGGACATTTACAATGAGCAGTTCTTC
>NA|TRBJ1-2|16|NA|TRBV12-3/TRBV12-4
CASSFPGASFFDGYTF
TGTGCCAGCAGTTTCCCAGGGGCCTCATTTTTTGATGGCTACACCTTC
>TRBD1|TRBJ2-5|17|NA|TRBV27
CASSFFPHRGEGETQYF
TGTGCCAGCAGTTTTTTCCCCCACAGGGGTGAGGGAGAGACCCAGTACTTC